These 19 T cell receptor beta chains were sequenced from one sample in a study of CD8 T cells in ankylosing spondylitis. Findings of the study overall: What seemed typical of ankylosing spondylitis blood was a TCR beta motif built from roughly eight highly homologous variants.

No antigens are known for them. TCRdb passed the 5' RACE reads through MiXCR, listing each CDR3 protein once. This sample has fewer than 650,000 distinct CDR3 sequences, with roughly an eighth found just once. Sequencing input: blood, either unsorted or a sorted T cell fraction (not recorded which). The receptors come from a male donor with ankylosing spondylitis.

This clonotype appeared many times. J is TRBJ2-1 and V is TRBV11-2, with 7 bases matching TRBD2. Per germline, CDR1 SGHAT and CDR2 FQNNGV. The length of the CDR3 is 15 residues. Germline trimming cut 0 bases from V and 3 bases from J; bases unmatched to any gene: 2. The DNA of the CDR3 is TGTGCCAGCAGCTTAGATCGGGGGGTCTACAATGAGCAGTTCTTC. Translating gives CASSLDRGVYNEQFF.

This clonotype was observed at least ten times. V is TRBV11-2 and J is TRBJ2-1; 10 bases match TRBD2. Germline values: CDR1 SGHAT, CDR2 FQNNGV. The CDR3 is 13 amino acids. V trimming: 5 bases; J trimming: 11 bases; junction bases outside the gene matches: 6. DNA for the CDR3: TGTGCCAGCAGCCCCCCAGCGGGAGGGAAGCAGTTCTTC. Its translation: CASSPPAGGKQFF.

This clonotype has more than one count but fewer than ten. The rearrangement uses TRBV2 and TRBJ1-5, with D unclear. Germline CDR1 SNHLY, CDR2 FYNNEI. CDR3 length equals 15 residues. With 5 bases removed from V and 4 bases from J, the gap between germline ends came to 15 bases. In DNA form, the CDR3 reads TGTGCCAGCAGTCCCGCGGCGAGGGAAAATCAGCCCCAGCATTTT. Residues: CASSPAARENQPQHF.

The chain uses TRBV2 and TRBJ1-6; D unresolved. Trimming pared 0 bases from V and 8 bases from J, leaving 8 bases between. This CDR3 comprises 14 residues. In germline, CDR1 is SNHLY, CDR2 FYNNEI. In nucleotides, the CDR3 is TGTGCCAGCAGTGAAGCCGGTCCATATTCACCCCTCCACTTT. Translation gives CASSEAGPYSPLHF.

This clonotype was seen more than once but under ten times. The chain has TRBV21-1 and TRBJ2-7; TRBD1 is taken as the D call from the table, unchecked against the DNA. TRBV21-1 is an annotated pseudogene. CDR3 length: 14 amino acids. The chain's CDR3 is CASSKGASSYEQYF. For the CDR3, the DNA is TGTGCCAGCAGCAAGGGGGCCAGCTCCTACGAGCAGTACTTC.

In this sample, this clonotype turned up a few times. The J gene is TRBJ2-1, the V gene TRBV5-1, with TRBD1 identical over 7 bases. Trimming removed 4 bases from V and 3 bases from J; junction bases left unmatched: 4. Germline V gene sequence: CDR1 SGHRS, CDR2 YFSETQ. The CDR3 consists of 14 residues. The DNA for the CDR3 is TGCGCCAGCAGCACGGGACAGCTCTACAATGAGCAGTTCTTC. Encoded protein: CASSTGQLYNEQFF.

This clonotype has only a few counts. This chain links TRBV12-3 or TRBV12-4 with TRBJ2-7; perhaps D is TRBD1 or TRBD2 (6 bases each). The CDR3 runs 16 residues. V dropped 9 bases and J dropped 2 bases, with 23 bases sitting between them. CDR3 nucleotide sequence: TGTGCCAGTCAATCACCCCCGCCGGGGGCGGCCTACGAGCAGTACGTC. It encodes CASQSPPPGAAYEQYV.

This clonotype appeared a few times. This sequence joins TRBV5-1 and TRBJ2-5; D is perhaps TRBD2 (6 bases). Germline-derived CDR1 and CDR2 are SGHRS and YFSETQ. Trimming shortened V by 0 bases and J by 5 bases, and 11 bases separated the two germline ends. The length of the CDR3 is 14 residues. The CDR3 nucleotides are TGCGCCAGCAGCTTGGAAGCTAGCGCGGAGACCCAGTACTTC. Its protein product is CASSLEASAETQYF.

The rearrangement uses TRBV20-1 and TRBJ1-1, with unresolved D. The germline V gene encodes CDR1 DFQATT and CDR2 SNEGSKA (reference sequence). Trimming removed 4 bases at V and 1 base at J, with 10 bases between. The CDR3 covers 13 residues. DNA for the CDR3: TGCAGTGCTACAGTAGTAGGGAACACTGAAGCTTTCTTT. This codes for CSATVVGNTEAFF.

The V gene is TRBV15, the J gene TRBJ2-1; D is perhaps TRBD2 (6 bases). The CDR3 sequence is 16 residues long. V was clipped by 0 bases and J by 2 bases, with 11 bases between them. Germline values: CDR1 LNHNV, CDR2 YYDKDF (reference sequence). This CDR3 reads CATSRELIAAYNEQFF. CDR3 DNA: TGTGCCACCAGCAGAGAACTGATAGCGGCCTACAATGAGCAGTTCTTC.

This clonotype has just a few counts. This CDR3 reads CSAHTANYGYTF. In nucleotides, the CDR3 is TGCAGTGCACATACAGCTAACTATGGCTACACCTTC. The rearrangement joins TRBV20-1 to TRBJ1-2; D unclear. CDR1 and CDR2 (germline): DFQATT, SNEGSKA (reference sequence). V dropped 6 bases and J dropped 0 bases, with 8 bases sitting between them. There are 12 residues in the CDR3.

This sequence joins TRBV27 and TRBJ2-3; 10 bases are a match to TRBD2. After removal of 6 bases from V and 2 bases from J, the junction contained 5 bases not matched to a gene. The germline V gene encodes CDR1 MNHEY and CDR2 SMNVEV (reference sequence). The CDR3 sequence is 15 residues long. The chain's CDR3 is CASRLGLAVTDTQYF. In nucleotides, the CDR3 is TGTGCCAGCAGGTTAGGACTAGCGGTCACAGATACGCAGTATTTT.

This clonotype has ten or more counts. This chain connects TRBV29-1 to TRBJ2-1; the match to TRBD2 covers 8 bases. Germline V lookup: CDR1 SQVTM, CDR2 ANQGSEA. The trim removed 7 bases at V and 4 bases at J, leaving 3 bases unmatched. The CDR3 is made up of 12 amino acids. DNA for the CDR3: TGCAGCGGAAGCGGGGGATACAATGAGCAGTTCTTC. This translates into CSGSGGYNEQFF.

CDR3 DNA: TGCAGCGTTGAAGGTAGCACCGGAAATACGCAGTATTTT. Residues: CSVEGSTGNTQYF. The chain recombines TRBV29-1 with TRBJ2-3, with D hard to call. CDR1 SQVTM and CDR2 ANQGSEA come from the germline V gene. The CDR3 is made up of 13 amino acids. Deletions cut 1 base from V and 7 bases from J, with 12 bases between.

J is TRBJ2-2 and V is TRBV18, with TRBD2 matching over 8 bases. The germline V gene has CDR1 KGHSH and CDR2 LQKENI. V gave up 8 bases and J gave up 0 bases; unmatched junction bases: 8. The CDR3 is 16 amino acids. CDR3 residues: CASPSGGAANTGELFF. DNA of the CDR3: TGTGCCAGCCCCTCGGGAGGGGCCGCGAACACCGGGGAGCTGTTTTTT.

This clonotype was seen a single time. V and J are TRBV12-3 or TRBV12-4 and TRBJ1-2, with a weak D call TRBD1 (5 bases). This CDR3 has 13 residues. Between the trimmed V and J ends, which lost 6 bases and 4 bases, there was a span of 12 bases. CDR3 nucleotide sequence: TGTGCCAGCAGAATTGCAGGGCTCTATGGCTACACCTTC. Translated: CASRIAGLYGYTF.

The chain uses TRBV15 and TRBJ2-5, with D unclear. V was pared by 8 bases and J by 7 bases, with 11 bases between. Germline V gives CDR1 LNHNV, CDR2 YYDKDF (reference sequence). The CDR3 is 11 amino acids. The CDR3 here is CATRDVTTQYF. The DNA of the CDR3 is TGTGCCACCCGCGACGTTACGACCCAGTACTTC. Based on the CDR3 plus reference TRBV15 and TRBJ2-5, the full variable domain is DAMVIQNPRYQVTQFGKPVTLSCSQTLNHNVMYWYQQKSSQAPKLLFHYYDKDFNNEADTPDNFQSRRPNTSFCFLDIRSPGLGDTAMYLCATRDVTTQYFGPGTRLLVL.

The chain uses TRBV5-1 and TRBJ1-1; D not certain. The germline V gene has CDR1 SGHRS and CDR2 YFSETQ. This CDR3 has 16 residues. Trimming cost V 4 bases and J 0 bases, with 16 bases left between them. CDR3 coding DNA: TGCGCCAGCAGCCCTATTCTCCAGGCCATGAACACTGAAGCTTTCTTT. This gives the protein CASSPILQAMNTEAFF.

V and J are TRBV5-4 and TRBJ2-7, with 8 bases aligning to TRBD2. V lost 3 bases to trimming and J lost 5 bases; unmatched junction nucleotides: 10. Per germline, CDR1 SGHNT and CDR2 YYREEE (reference sequence). This CDR3 region has 15 residues. CDR3 residues: CASSSLSGASHEQYF. The DNA of the CDR3 is TGTGCCAGCAGCTCCCTTAGCGGGGCCAGCCACGAGCAGTACTTC.